The rows below give T cell receptor beta chains drawn from one sample of a study of shared clonotypes between healthy human individuals. This table comes from immunoSEQ multiplex PCR, and its TCRdb copy is limited to in-frame clones, with some not included. This sample has approximately 1.5 million clones, with approximately 98.5% found just once. The sequenced sample consisted of naive CD4+ T cells sorted from blood. These receptor sequences come from a man aged 30 to 39 in good health. The CDR3 runs from the conserved cysteine through the conserved F or W. Where a row states a size, it is once, few, many or the class of an expanded clone; other rows omit it.

J gene: TRBJ1-3
clone size: .
V gene: TRBV7-8
CDR3 protein: CASSSRTVGNTIYF

J gene: TRBJ1-1
clone size: .
V gene: TRBV5-8
CDR3 protein: CASSLAGFNTEAFF

J gene: TRBJ2-7
clone size: .
V gene: TRBV28
CDR3 protein: CASRSTATGSRGNEQYF

J gene: TRBJ1-5
clone size: .
V gene: TRBV6-1
CDR3 protein: CASRTGFSNQPQHF

J gene: TRBJ2-2
clone size: .
V gene: TRBV29-1
CDR3 protein: CSADLKYTGELFF

J gene: TRBJ2-7
clone size: .
V gene: TRBV5-1
CDR3 protein: CASSWSLDPPYEQYF

J gene: TRBJ1-1
clone size: .
V gene: TRBV6-1
CDR3 protein: CASRPTRPTEAFF

J gene: TRBJ1-5
clone size: .
V gene: TRBV10-3
CDR3 protein: CASNRGDRDYQPQHF

J gene: TRBJ1-4
clone size: .
V gene: TRBV5-1
CDR3 protein: CASSLQGSNEKLFF

J gene: TRBJ2-7
clone size: .
V gene: TRBV7-9
CDR3 protein: CASSLTQGGPYEQYF

J gene: TRBJ2-1
clone size: .
V gene: TRBV4-3
CDR3 protein: CASSQDEQGLWEQFF

J gene: TRBJ2-4
clone size: .
V gene: TRBV10-2
CDR3 protein: CATQGRGKNIQYF

J gene: TRBJ2-7
clone size: .
V gene: TRBV7-2
CDR3 protein: CASSLVASYEQYF

J gene: TRBJ2-2
clone size: .
V gene: TRBV25-1
CDR3 protein: CASSGAGGYTGELFF

J gene: TRBJ2-7
clone size: .
V gene: TRBV30
CDR3 protein: CAWKAHSVSSYEQYF

J gene: TRBJ1-3
clone size: .
V gene: TRBV18
CDR3 protein: CASSPRGGLGLSGNTIYF

J gene: TRBJ2-7
clone size: .
V gene: TRBV27
CDR3 protein: CASSLADRGPYEQYF

J gene: TRBJ2-6
clone size: .
V gene: TRBV18
CDR3 protein: CASSPPSGANVLTF

J gene: TRBJ2-2
clone size: .
V gene: TRBV7-9
CDR3 protein: CASSLRETSENTGELFF

J gene: TRBJ2-2
clone size: .
V gene: TRBV11-2
CDR3 protein: CGQVNTGELFF

J gene: TRBJ2-3
clone size: .
V gene: TRBV7-3
CDR3 protein: CASSLNRRADFTDTQYF

J gene: TRBJ1-2
clone size: .
V gene: TRBV6-1
CDR3 protein: CASRRADANYGYTF

J gene: TRBJ2-1
clone size: once
V gene: TRBV4-2
CDR3 protein: CASRDLTGISYNEQFF

J gene: TRBJ2-7
clone size: .
V gene: TRBV6-5
CDR3 protein: CASSFLLFPYEQYF

J gene: TRBJ2-1
clone size: .
V gene: TRBV5-1
CDR3 protein: CASSLESLTSYNEQFF

J gene: TRBJ2-7
clone size: .
V gene: TRBV18
CDR3 protein: CASSPAASGNYEQYF

J gene: TRBJ2-7
clone size: .
V gene: TRBV18
CDR3 protein: CASSRIGLASEQYF

J gene: TRBJ2-2
clone size: .
V gene: TRBV9
CDR3 protein: CASSAGLAGVGGELFF

J gene: TRBJ2-7
clone size: .
V gene: TRBV7-2
CDR3 protein: CASSFGTPRGNYEQYF

J gene: TRBJ1-1
clone size: .
V gene: TRBV19
CDR3 protein: CASTKLTNTEAFF

J gene: TRBJ2-3
clone size: .
V gene: TRBV7-3
CDR3 protein: CASSLGMAGGPVGTQYF

J gene: TRBJ1-4
clone size: .
V gene: TRBV14
CDR3 protein: CASSHRGGTLLNEKLFF

J gene: TRBJ1-2
clone size: once
V gene: TRBV28
CDR3 protein: CASSLLGDGYTF

J gene: TRBJ1-1
clone size: .
V gene: TRBV5-1
CDR3 protein: CASSFLGTGTGGIIDTEAFF

J gene: TRBJ2-1
clone size: .
V gene: TRBV7-2
CDR3 protein: CASGGPKSSYNEQFF

J gene: TRBJ1-4
clone size: .
V gene: TRBV7-8
CDR3 protein: CASSLGAGKEKLFF

J gene: TRBJ2-5
clone size: .
V gene: TRBV7-8
CDR3 protein: CASSRGPETQYF

J gene: TRBJ2-7
clone size: .
V gene: TRBV5-6
CDR3 protein: CASSLISGTHYEQYF

J gene: TRBJ1-2
clone size: .
V gene: TRBV6-5
CDR3 protein: CASSSPGQTAGYTF

J gene: TRBJ2-1
clone size: .
V gene: TRBV9
CDR3 protein: CASSGPQREGYNEQFF

J gene: TRBJ1-1
clone size: .
V gene: TRBV18
CDR3 protein: CASSGGLGTEAFF